This T cell receptor beta chain comes out of a study of low-dose radiotherapy and immunotherapy resistance in tumors. Overall study context: Aspirin was administered orally at 300 mg daily for four cycles, commencing on cycle 1 day 1.

The V end lost 0 bases, the J end lost 0 bases, and 9 bases lay between the germline ends. The CDR3 length is 15 residues. Germline loops: CDR1 GTSNPN, CDR2 SVGIG (reference sequence). Documented time point: after trial treatment. Specified treatment: LDRT plus nivolumab, ipilimumab, low-dose cyclophosphamide and aspirin (RACIN trial). Donors were given nivolumab, ipilimumab, aspirin, low-dose cyclophosphamide and low-dose radiotherapy. Advanced solid tumors lacking tumor-infiltrating lymphocytes were present in eligible patients. This clonotype was counted ten times or more. Primers used for first-strand cDNA, a TRAV- and TRBV-specific set, covered both alpha and beta chains. Amplification, which lasted 20 PCR cycles, used a constant-region primer and V-primer adapter to amplify TCRs. mRNA isolates were amplified via in vitro transcription. TCRdb fed the reads into MiXCR, producing one record per CDR3 protein. The table shows roughly 30,000 distinct CDR3 sequences, with about 53% occurring only once.

Material: PBMCs, obtained after low-dose radiotherapy plus immunotherapy. The clonotype was recovered from a male donor with gallbladder cancer. The rearrangement uses TRBV30 and TRBJ1-3; D might be TRBD1 (5 bases). The CDR3 sequence: CAWSVGGSSGNTIYF. In DNA form, the CDR3 reads TGTGCCTGGAGTGTCGGGGGATCCTCTGGAAACACCATATATTTT.